This T cell receptor beta chain was recorded in a study of human T cells and chemical hapten exposure. Original handling: Sample-level TCR yields exhibited a median of 95,638, with a range of 23,224 to 690,600. TCRdb passed the RACE reads through MiXCR, listing each CDR3 protein once. TCRdb's processing, not the study's, gives the V and J calls here. The table shows around 120,000 distinct CDR3 sequences, with approximately 13% occurring only once. The germline V gene has CDR1 LGHDT and CDR2 YNNKEL (reference sequence). The ends lost 1 base at V and 7 bases at J; junction bases unmatched: 9. The CDR3 extends over 16 amino acids. Findings and limits, study-wide: Patch test score tracked positively with PT1 expanded TCR counts. Significantly more large CDR3 similarity clusters were formed by expanded TCRs than by controls. With alopecia, donors may have immune responses unlike healthy people's.

Time point in this sample: pre-sensitization, week 0. The treatment was: therapeutic diphenylcyclopropenone sensitization with weekly scalp DPC. A remark on this clonotype: The antigen remains unidentified.

The sequences come from whole blood, collected in connection with sensitization to the hapten diphenylcyclopropenone (DPC). The chain has TRBV3-1 and TRBJ2-1; TRBD2 agrees at 8 bases. This receptor was taken from a woman younger than 30 with alopecia areata. Some clones in this sample may be carry-over from other donors' samples. CDR3 sequence: CASSQVLAGGWNEQFF. For the CDR3, the DNA is TGTGCCAGCAGCCAAGTGCTGGCGGGGGGATGGAATGAGCAGTTCTTC.